Shown below are 14 T cell receptor beta chains from a single sample sequenced in a study of Graves' ophthalmopathy and Graves' hyperthyroidism. As the template, RNA transcripts were used to amplify TCR beta CDR3 regions. In the first round, RT-PCR was carried out with HTBI primers, and a multiplex PCR formed the second round. TCRdb called the multiplex PCR reads again in MiXCR, with one record for every CDR3 protein. This table has some 150,000 distinct CDR3 sequences, around 40% appearing once. The specimen sequenced was peripheral blood. All receptors derive from a man aged 30-40 years with Graves' ophthalmopathy.

The chain is built from TRBV12-3 or TRBV12-4 and TRBJ2-7, with D tentatively TRBD2 (6 bases). The CDR3 sequence is 14 residues long. Trimming took 2 bases from V and 6 from J, leaving 14 bases between them. The CDR3 nucleotides are TGTGCCAGCAGTTTAACCGGGAGCGAAAGCGAGCAGTACTTC. This gives the protein CASSLTGSESEQYF.

The chain joins TRBV30 to TRBJ2-7; D not certain. CDR3 length equals 13 residues. V lost 0 bases and J 3 bases, leaving 9 bases between the germline ends. Germline V gene data show CDR1 as GTSNPN and CDR2 as SVGIG (reference sequence). The CDR3 nucleotides read TGTGCCTGGAGTGTACACACTCACTACGAGCAGTACTTC. Translation: CAWSVHTHYEQYF.

This clonotype was seen many times. The chain combines TRBV15 with TRBJ1-5, with D perhaps TRBD1 (6 bases). The CDR3 length is 14 residues. The ends were cut back, 5 bases at V and 11 bases at J, with 19 bases in the middle. Germline CDR1 is LNHNV and CDR2 is YYDKDF (reference sequence). This CDR3 is CATSLTGATGAQHF. The CDR3, as DNA: TGTGCCACCAGCTTGACAGGTGCCACGGGGGCCCAGCATTTT.

This clonotype was found many times. The V call is TRBV20-1, the J call TRBJ2-7; 9 bases are a match to TRBD2. With 5 bases clipped from V and 3 bases from J, the junction kept 8 bases outside the gene matches. The V gene's germline CDR1 is DFQATT and CDR2 SNEGSKA (reference sequence). CDR3 length equals 14 residues. CDR3 DNA sequence: TGCAGTGCTCAAGGGACTAGCAGAGACTACGAGCAGTACTTC. Residues: CSAQGTSRDYEQYF.

This clonotype was detected ten times or more. The genes are TRBV2 and TRBJ2-7; maybe TRBD1 (5 bases). CDR1 SNHLY and CDR2 FYNNEI come from the germline V gene. This CDR3 has 12 residues. Between the trimmed V and J ends, which lost 3 bases and 5 bases, there was a span of 8 bases. CDR3 DNA sequence: TGTGCCAGCAGTGATGTCAGGGACGAGCAGTACTTC. Translating gives CASSDVRDEQYF.

The chain carries TRBV6-2 or TRBV6-3 and TRBJ1-1; D is ambiguous. Germline CDR1 MNHEY, CDR2 SVGEGT. V lost 0 bases and J 7 bases, leaving 9 bases between the germline ends. The CDR3 is 13 residues long. The DNA of the CDR3 is TGTGCCAGCAGTTACTCAGGTGGAGTTGAAGCTTTCTTT. Translated, it gives CASSYSGGVEAFF.

This clonotype was detected ten times or more. This chain links TRBV11-1 with TRBJ2-5; possible D gene TRBD1, 5 bases. Germline CDR1 is SGHAT and CDR2 is FQDESV (reference sequence). The germline V and J ends were trimmed by 7 bases and 2 bases, with 20 bases remaining between them. The CDR3 has 16 residues. The CDR3 loop is CASTQGVSRQQETQYF. The CDR3 DNA sequence: TGTGCCAGCACCCAAGGGGTTAGCAGACAGCAAGAGACCCAGTACTTC.

V gene TRBV27 combines with J gene TRBJ1-2; D remains unclear. Germline V lookup: CDR1 MNHEY, CDR2 SMNVEV (reference sequence). V lost 5 bases to trimming and J lost 4 bases, with 14 bases between them. This CDR3 has 14 residues. The CDR3 protein is CASSPTRRFYGYTF. The CDR3 DNA reads TGTGCCAGCAGTCCGACTCGACGGTTCTATGGCTACACCTTC.

This clonotype showed up many times. This chain links TRBV7-2 with TRBJ2-4; 9 bases are shared with TRBD2. V lost 0 bases, J lost 1 base, and 10 bases stayed unmatched. The CDR3 has 19 amino acids. CDR1 is SGHTA and CDR2 is FQGNSA in the germline V gene. The CDR3 region has the DNA TGTGCCAGCAGCTTAGCCTACGGTAGCGGGAGTGTGGCCAAAAACATTCAGTACTTC. As protein: CASSLAYGSGSVAKNIQYF. Filled out from reference TRBV7-2 and TRBJ2-4, the complete variable domain reads GAGVSQSPSNKVTEKGKDVELRCDPISGHTALYWYRQSLGQGLEFLIYFQGNSAPDKSGLPSDRFSAERTGGSVSTLTIQRTQQEDSAVYLCASSLAYGSGSVAKNIQYFGAGTRLSVL.

The chain employs TRBV7-2 and TRBJ2-5; D possibly corresponds to TRBD2 (6 bases). V was clipped by 1 base and J by 4 bases, with 10 bases between them. CDR3 length: 14 amino acids. CDR1 SGHTA and CDR2 FQGNSA come from the germline V gene. The CDR3, as DNA: TGTGCCAGCAGCTTAGTGCCTAGCGTAGAGACCCAGTACTTC. Translation gives CASSLVPSVETQYF.

This clonotype was detected ten times or more. CDR3 sequence (DNA): TGTGCCAGCAGCCAAGAAGTTCTAGCGGGAACCTACGAGCAGTACTTC. Its protein is CASSQEVLAGTYEQYF. This rearrangement joins TRBV3-1 to TRBJ2-7; 9 bases fit TRBD2. CDR1 and CDR2 from the germline V gene are LGHDT and YNNKEL (reference sequence). Trimming removed 0 bases from V and 2 bases from J; junction bases left unmatched: 5. The CDR3 length is 16 residues.

This clonotype appeared a single time. The chain carries TRBV2 and TRBJ2-1, with D perhaps TRBD2 (5 bases). V lost 4 bases and J 6 bases, leaving 10 bases between the germline ends. The germline CDR1 and CDR2 sequences are SNHLY and FYNNEI. The CDR3 is 13 amino acids. CDR3: CASSGAGLNEQFF. The CDR3 bases are TGTGCCAGCAGTGGGGCAGGACTCAATGAGCAGTTCTTC.

This clonotype has a count of ten or more. CDR3 protein: CASRQLGGGKGYEQYF. CDR3 DNA: TGTGCCAGCAGGCAGCTCGGTGGCGGGAAAGGGTACGAGCAGTACTTC. V usage is TRBV6-5 and J usage is TRBJ2-7; maybe TRBD2 (6 bases). The CDR3 sequence is 16 residues long. Germline V lookup: CDR1 MNHEY, CDR2 SVGAGI. V lost 6 bases, J lost 4 bases, and 22 bases lay in between.

This clonotype was detected ten times or more. The rearrangement uses TRBV6-2 or TRBV6-3 and TRBJ2-7; 10 nucleotides line up with TRBD1. The CDR3 sequence is 15 residues long. After removal of 5 bases from V and 0 bases from J, the junction contained 4 bases not matched to a gene. The V gene's germline CDR1 is MNHEY and CDR2 SVGEGT. The chain's CDR3 is CASSDRGRTSYEQYF. CDR3 coding DNA: TGTGCCAGCAGTGACAGGGGGCGGACCTCCTACGAGCAGTACTTC.